This T cell receptor (beta chain) was obtained from a study of PD-1 blockade in classical Hodgkin lymphoma. General study results and limits: When nivolumab was started under 1 year after ASCT, patients were excluded. Newly diagnosed patients were said to have less baseline TCR diversity than healthy donors did.

TCRdb's table, derived via immunoSEQ multiplex PCR, lists solely in-frame clones and lacks some. This repertoire shows some 13,000 clones, roughly 80% found once; its top ten account for 15% to 20%. Specified time point: cycle 4 day 1 (C4D1), after six to seven weeks of nivolumab. Every patient relapsed after autologous stem cell transplantation, and brentuximab vedotin exposure varied. This clone ranks as medium-sized. Antigen: not known. The CDR3 is made up of 15 amino acids. The V end was cut by 4 bases, the J end by 4 bases, with 14 bases between. Germline V gives CDR1 MNHNS, CDR2 SASEGT. This chain connects TRBV6-1 to TRBJ1-3; the D gene is possibly TRBD1 (6 bases). The input for sequencing was peripheral blood mononuclear cells (PBMCs), taken before the fourth cycle of nivolumab. The receptor was isolated from a human donor with classical Hodgkin lymphoma. In nucleotides, the CDR3 is TGTGCCAGCAGTGGGGGGGACACCCGAGGAAACACCATATATTTT. Residues: CASSGGDTRGNTIYF.